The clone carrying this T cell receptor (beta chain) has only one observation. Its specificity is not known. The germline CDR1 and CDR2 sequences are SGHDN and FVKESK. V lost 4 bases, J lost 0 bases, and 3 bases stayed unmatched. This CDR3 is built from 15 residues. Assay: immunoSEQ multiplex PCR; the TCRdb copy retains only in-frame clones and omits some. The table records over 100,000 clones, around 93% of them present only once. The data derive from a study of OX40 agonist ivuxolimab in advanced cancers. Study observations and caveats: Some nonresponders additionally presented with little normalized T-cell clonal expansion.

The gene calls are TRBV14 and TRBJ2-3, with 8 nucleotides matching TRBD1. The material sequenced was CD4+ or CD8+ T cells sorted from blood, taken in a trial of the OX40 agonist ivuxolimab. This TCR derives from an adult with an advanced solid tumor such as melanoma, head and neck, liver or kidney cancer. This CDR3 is CASSRDRSSTDTQYF. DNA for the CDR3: TGTGCCAGCAGCCGGGACAGGTCTAGCACAGATACGCAGTATTTT.